The 17 T cell receptor beta chains below come from one sample, sequenced in a study of T cell changes during pregnancy in multiple sclerosis. TCRdb's copy holds only in-frame clones and misses some; the assay was immunoSEQ multiplex PCR. The data contain under 110,000 clones, 80% to 95% of them singletons. The source was peripheral blood, collected after pregnancy. Source of these receptors: a female donor with multiple sclerosis, enrolled in a pregnancy study.

This clone was counted once. The chain uses TRBV2 and TRBJ2-7; TRBD2 matches at 7 bases. Germline V CDR1 and CDR2: SNHLY, FYNNEI. The CDR3 length is 12 residues. Losses at the gene ends were 6 bases for V and 2 bases for J; bases not matched to a gene: 1. The CDR3 loop reads CASRGGPYEQYF. The CDR3 DNA reads as TGTGCCAGCAGGGGAGGGCCCTACGAGCAGTACTTC.

The chain uses TRBV7-9 and TRBJ2-2; a possible D gene is TRBD1 (5 bases). CDR3 length: 15 amino acids. V lost 8 bases, J lost 1 base, and 14 bases lay in between. Looked up from germline, CDR1 is SEHNR and CDR2 is FQNEAQ (reference sequence). CDR3 bases: TGTGCCAGCGTAGAGAGAAGGGGGAACACCGGGGAGCTGTTTTTT. Its translation is CASVERRGNTGELFF.

The gene calls are TRBV10-1 and TRBJ1-1; weak D call: TRBD1 (5 bases). Deletions cut 0 bases from V and 5 bases from J, with 7 bases between. The germline V gene encodes CDR1 WNHNN and CDR2 SYGVQD (reference sequence). The CDR3 is 13 residues long. Here the CDR3 reads CASSESGGTEAFF. CDR3 sequence (DNA): TGCGCCAGCAGTGAGTCGGGGGGAACTGAAGCTTTCTTT.

The rearrangement links TRBV7-9 to TRBJ1-5; D gene unclear. CDR1 is SEHNR, CDR2 FQNEAQ, per germline (reference sequence). Trimming shortened V by 4 bases and J by 9 bases, and 10 bases separated the two germline ends. CDR3 length: 12 residues. The chain's CDR3 is CASSSQTGPQHF. The CDR3 DNA reads TGTGCCAGCAGCTCCCAAACTGGGCCCCAGCATTTT. The full variable domain, its missing parts supplied by reference TRBV7-9 and TRBJ1-5, is DTGVSQNPRHKITKRGQNVTFRCDPISEHNRLYWYRQTLGQGPEFLTYFQNEAQLEKSRLLSDRFSAERPKGSFSTLEIQRTEQGDSAMYLCASSSQTGPQHFGDGTRLSIL.

This chain joins TRBV6-5 and TRBJ2-7; the match to TRBD1 covers 8 bases. Germline CDR1 reads MNHEY; CDR2 reads SVGAGI. The V segment lost 8 bases and the J segment 7 bases; nucleotides outside the gene matches: 7. The CDR3 runs 12 residues. The CDR3 spells CASGPGGREQYF. CDR3 nucleotides: TGTGCCAGCGGGCCAGGGGGCAGAGAGCAGTACTTC.

The chain joins TRBV2 to TRBJ1-1; TRBD1 agrees at 10 bases. V was pared by 5 bases and J by 3 bases, with 3 bases of the junction left unmatched. The CDR3 covers 14 residues. Per germline, CDR1 SNHLY and CDR2 FYNNEI. CDR3 in amino acids: CASSTGTGDTEAFF. CDR3 DNA: TGTGCCAGCAGTACCGGGACAGGGGACACTGAAGCTTTCTTT.

The chain carries TRBV4-1 and TRBJ1-6; 9 bases line up with TRBD1. V lost 8 bases and J lost 7; bases outside the gene matches: 18. Germline CDR1 and CDR2: MGHRA and YSYEKL. This CDR3 region has 18 residues. CDR3 region: CASGGQGTNLDWNSPLHF. In DNA form, the CDR3 reads TGCGCCAGCGGCGGACAGGGGACGAACCTGGATTGGAATTCACCCCTCCACTTT.

The chain recombines TRBV7-2 with TRBJ2-3, with TRBD1 identical over 7 bases. The CDR3 sequence is 15 residues long. V was pared by 4 bases and J by 3 bases, with 7 bases of the junction left unmatched. Looked up from germline, CDR1 is SGHTA and CDR2 is FQGNSA. The CDR3 here is CASSSDRVRTDTQYF. For the CDR3, the DNA is TGTGCCAGCAGCTCTGACAGGGTCAGGACAGATACGCAGTATTTT.

The chain links TRBV6-4 to TRBJ2-3, with D possibly being TRBD2 (6 bases). V was clipped by 8 bases and J by 2 bases, with 14 bases between them. CDR1 and CDR2 (germline): MRHNA, SNTAGT. This CDR3 spans 14 amino acids. This CDR3 is CASRAAGPTDTQYF. The CDR3 nucleotides read TGTGCCAGCCGAGCGGCGGGGCCCACAGATACGCAGTATTTT.

This clone was observed a single time. The CDR3 region has the DNA TGTGCCAGCAGTTGGCAGGATAGCAATCAGCCCCAGCATTTT. Its translation is CASSWQDSNQPQHF. This chain uses TRBV6-1 with TRBJ1-5; no clear D. V was cut by 5 bases and J by 0 bases, with 8 bases left in between. CDR1 and CDR2 (germline): MNHNS, SASEGT. This CDR3 is 14 amino acids long.

The CDR3 nucleotides read TGTGCCAGCAGCTTTGGAGAGTACCAAGAGACCCAGTACTTC. Translated: CASSFGEYQETQYF. This chain uses TRBV7-9 with TRBJ2-5; D remains unclear. V shed 3 bases and J shed 0 bases, with 8 bases lying between them. This CDR3 spans 14 amino acids. Germline CDR1 and CDR2: SEHNR and FQNEAQ (reference sequence).

Only one count was recorded for this clone. The chain recombines TRBV30 with TRBJ1-1, with 8 bases that match TRBD1. The CDR3 is 14 residues long. The germline gives CDR1 GTSNPN, CDR2 SVGIG (reference sequence). V shed 2 bases, J shed 1 base, and the junction held 3 bases outside the gene matches. The CDR3: CAWSLDRANTEAFF. DNA for the CDR3: TGTGCCTGGAGTTTGGACAGGGCGAACACTGAAGCTTTCTTT.

The chain employs TRBV28 and TRBJ1-4; 7 nucleotides align to TRBD1. The CDR3 runs to 13 residues. With V trimmed by 6 bases and J by 8 bases, 6 bases remained unmatched. From germline, CDR1 is MDHEN and CDR2 SYDVKM. CDR3 in amino acids: CASRETGREKLFF. The CDR3 DNA sequence: TGTGCCAGCAGAGAGACAGGGAGGGAAAAACTGTTTTTT.

The chain has TRBV7-6 and TRBJ1-3; D perhaps matches TRBD1 (5 bases). Germline V gives CDR1 SGHVS, CDR2 FNYEAQ. There are 17 residues in the CDR3. V was clipped by 1 base and J by 3 bases, with 16 bases between them. CDR3 in amino acids: CASSLGAAAGNGNTIYF. In DNA form, the CDR3 reads TGTGCCAGCAGCTTAGGGGCAGCCGCAGGGAATGGAAACACCATATATTTT.

The chain joins TRBV27 to TRBJ2-1, with 10 bases fitting TRBD1. The ends lost 0 bases at V and 10 bases at J; junction bases unmatched: 6. Germline assignment: CDR1 MNHEY and CDR2 SMNVEV (reference sequence). The CDR3 is made up of 15 amino acids. CDR3 bases: TGTGCCAGCAGTTTATCGGGACAGGGGAGAGGAGAGCAGTTCTTC. Its translation: CASSLSGQGRGEQFF.

The rearrangement uses TRBV7-2 and TRBJ2-7; 12 bases align to TRBD2. This CDR3 is 15 amino acids long. Unmatched junction bases numbered 5, after V lost 2 bases and J lost 6 bases. Germline V gene data show CDR1 as SGHTA and CDR2 as FQGNSA. CDR3: CASSLLLAGGREQYF. DNA of the CDR3: TGTGCCAGCAGCTTACTCCTAGCGGGGGGGCGCGAGCAGTACTTC.

The chain employs TRBV14 and TRBJ1-1; 7 bases map to TRBD1. This CDR3 has 13 amino acids. Germline CDR1 is SGHDN and CDR2 is FVKESK. The junction had 4 bases not matched to a gene; V was cut back by 0 bases and J by 9 bases. The CDR3 bases are TGTGCCAGCAGCCAAGAGACAGGGCGCCAAGCTTTCTTT. This encodes CASSQETGRQAFF.